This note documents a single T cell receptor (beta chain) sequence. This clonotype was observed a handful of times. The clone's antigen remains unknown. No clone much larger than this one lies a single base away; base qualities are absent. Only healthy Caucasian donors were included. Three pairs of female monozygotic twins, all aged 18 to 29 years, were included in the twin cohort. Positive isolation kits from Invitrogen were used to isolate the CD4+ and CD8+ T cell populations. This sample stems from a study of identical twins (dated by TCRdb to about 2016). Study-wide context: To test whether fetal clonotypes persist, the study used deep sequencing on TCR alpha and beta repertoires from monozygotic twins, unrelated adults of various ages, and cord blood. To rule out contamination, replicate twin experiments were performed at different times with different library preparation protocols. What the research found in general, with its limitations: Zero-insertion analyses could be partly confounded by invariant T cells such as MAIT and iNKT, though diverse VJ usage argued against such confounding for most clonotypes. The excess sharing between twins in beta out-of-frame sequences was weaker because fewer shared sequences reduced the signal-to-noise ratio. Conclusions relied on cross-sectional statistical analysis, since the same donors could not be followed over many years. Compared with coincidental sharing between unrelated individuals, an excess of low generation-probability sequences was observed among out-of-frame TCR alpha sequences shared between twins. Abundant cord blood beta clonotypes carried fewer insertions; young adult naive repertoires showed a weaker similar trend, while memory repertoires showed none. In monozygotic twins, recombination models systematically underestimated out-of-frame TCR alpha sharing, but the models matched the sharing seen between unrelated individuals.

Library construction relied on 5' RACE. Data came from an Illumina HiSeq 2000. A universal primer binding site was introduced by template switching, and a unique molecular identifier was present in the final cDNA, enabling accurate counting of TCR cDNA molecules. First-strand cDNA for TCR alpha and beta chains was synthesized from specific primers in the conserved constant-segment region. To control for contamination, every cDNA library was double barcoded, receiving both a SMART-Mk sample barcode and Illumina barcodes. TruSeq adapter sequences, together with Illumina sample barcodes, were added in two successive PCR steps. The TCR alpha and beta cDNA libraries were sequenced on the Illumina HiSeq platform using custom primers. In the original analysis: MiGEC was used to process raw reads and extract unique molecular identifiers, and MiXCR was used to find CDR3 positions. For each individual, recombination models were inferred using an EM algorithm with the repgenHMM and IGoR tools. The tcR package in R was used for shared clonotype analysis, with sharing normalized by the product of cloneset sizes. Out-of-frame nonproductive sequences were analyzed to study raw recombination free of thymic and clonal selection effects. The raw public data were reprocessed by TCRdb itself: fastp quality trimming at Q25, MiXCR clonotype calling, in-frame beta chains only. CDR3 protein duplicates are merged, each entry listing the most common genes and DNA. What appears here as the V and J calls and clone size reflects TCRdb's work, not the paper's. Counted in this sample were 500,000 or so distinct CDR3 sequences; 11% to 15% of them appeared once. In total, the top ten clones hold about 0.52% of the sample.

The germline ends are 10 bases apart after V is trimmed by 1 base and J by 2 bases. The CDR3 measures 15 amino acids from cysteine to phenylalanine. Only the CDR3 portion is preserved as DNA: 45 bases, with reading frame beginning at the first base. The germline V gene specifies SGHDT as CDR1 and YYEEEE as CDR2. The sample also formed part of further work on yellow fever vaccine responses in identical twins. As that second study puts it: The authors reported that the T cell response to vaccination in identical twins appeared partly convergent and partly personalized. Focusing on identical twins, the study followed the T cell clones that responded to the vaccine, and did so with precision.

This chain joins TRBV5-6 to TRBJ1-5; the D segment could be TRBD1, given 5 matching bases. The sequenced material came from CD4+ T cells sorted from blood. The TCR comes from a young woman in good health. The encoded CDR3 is CASSLRTPGNQPQHF. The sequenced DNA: TGTGCCAGCAGCTTGCGGACACCAGGCAATCAGCCCCAGCATTTT.